Listed below are T cell receptor beta chains from one sample, sequenced in a study of CD8 T cells in ankylosing spondylitis. TCRdb used MiXCR to reprocess the 5' RACE reads, holding one entry per CDR3 protein. The sample includes about 340,000 distinct CDR3 sequences, 6.5% to 10% of them seen just once. The material sequenced was blood, either unsorted or a sorted T cell fraction (not recorded which). These receptors were obtained from a male donor with ankylosing spondylitis. Both conserved end residues are part of each CDR3. The D gene is left open where the match is weak. Clone sizes are given selectively: once, few, many, or a class where the clone is expanded.

>many|TRBV29-1|.|TRBJ1-1
CSVGYQGMENTEAFF
TGCAGCGTTGGTTATCAGGGTATGGAGAACACTGAAGCTTTCTTT
>.|TRBV6-5|.|TRBJ2-1
CASSYRIAPTGNEQFF
TGTGCCAGCAGTTATAGGATAGCTCCTACGGGCAATGAGCAGTTCTTC
>few|TRBV5-1|TRBD1|TRBJ2-2
CASSLRAGGDGELFF
TGCGCCAGCAGCTTGCGGGCAGGGGGTGACGGGGAGCTGTTTTTT
>few|TRBV20-1|TRBD2|TRBJ2-5
CSAKRGRETQYF
TGCAGTGCTAAGCGCGGGAGGGAGACCCAGTACTTC
>few|TRBV4-3|.|TRBJ2-7
CASSQEGQGFYEQYF
TGCGCCAGCAGCCAAGAAGGGCAGGGGTTTTACGAGCAGTACTTC
>few|TRBV18|TRBD2|TRBJ2-3
CASSRTGTSGRYTQYF
TGTGCCAGCTCACGAACCGGGACTAGCGGGAGATATACGCAGTATTTT
>few|TRBV7-3|.|TRBJ2-5
CASSLSLARGETQYF
TGTGCCAGCAGCCTGTCACTAGCAAGGGGAGAGACCCAGTACTTC
>.|TRBV12-3/TRBV12-4|TRBD2|TRBJ2-7
CASTVAGGIYEQYF
TGTGCCAGCACCGTAGCGGGGGGAATCTACGAGCAGTACTTC
>few|TRBV29-1|.|TRBJ1-5
CSVSDPVGNQPQHF
TGCAGCGTTTCCGACCCGGTCGGGAATCAGCCCCAGCATTTT
>few|TRBV6-4|TRBD2|TRBJ2-1
CASSPGLAWGRNEQFF
TGTGCCAGCAGTCCGGGACTAGCGTGGGGGAGAAATGAGCAGTTCTTC
>.|TRBV20-1|.|TRBJ2-1
CSALDQARGNEQFF
TGCAGTGCTTTGGACCAAGCCCGGGGCAATGAGCAGTTCTTC
>few|TRBV9|TRBD2|TRBJ2-7
CASSPRPVPTSSGRASEQYF
TGTGCCAGCAGCCCAAGACCGGTCCCCACCTCAAGCGGGAGGGCCTCCGAGCAGTACTTC
>few|TRBV5-1|TRBD1|TRBJ2-5
CASSSGTGGAETQYF
TGCGCCAGCAGCTCCGGGACAGGGGGCGCAGAGACCCAGTACTTC
>.|TRBV24-1|.|TRBJ2-1
CATSDSQGYSYNEQFF
TGTGCCACCAGTGATTCGCAGGGGTACTCCTACAATGAGCAGTTCTTC
>many|TRBV7-2|.|TRBJ2-1
CASMAGLSLYNEQFF
TGTGCCAGCATGGCGGGGCTGTCTCTATACAATGAGCAGTTCTTC
>.|TRBV3-1|TRBD2|TRBJ2-7
CASSQAASGIYEQYF
TGTGCCAGCAGCCAAGCGGCCAGCGGGATCTACGAGCAGTACTTC
>.|TRBV29-1|.|TRBJ2-5
CSVGAGDETQYF
TGCAGCGTTGGTGCAGGGGACGAGACCCAGTACTTC
>few|TRBV7-2|.|TRBJ2-7
CASSSPEALEQYF
TGTGCCAGCAGCTCCCCGGAGGCCCTCGAGCAGTACTTC
>few|TRBV6-1|.|TRBJ2-1
CASSEAASSYNEQFF
TGTGCCAGCAGTGAAGCGGCCTCCTCCTACAATGAGCAGTTCTTC
>few|TRBV2|.|TRBJ2-1
CASRPGAVIYNEQFF
TGTGCCAGCCGCCCCGGCGCAGTAATTTACAATGAGCAGTTCTTC
>.|TRBV5-1|TRBD1|TRBJ2-1
CASSLVRTGSGNEQFF
TGCGCCAGCAGCTTGGTTAGGACAGGGTCGGGCAATGAGCAGTTCTTC
>once|TRBV2|.|TRBJ1-1
CASIFDGNTEAFF
TGTGCCAGCATCTTCGACGGAAACACTGAAGCTTTCTTT
>many|TRBV29-1|.|TRBJ2-2
CSVGPARAGGELFF
TGCAGCGTTGGACCCGCCAGGGCCGGCGGGGAGCTGTTTTTT
>few|TRBV5-1|TRBD2|TRBJ2-7
CASSLSGAIYEQYF
TGCGCCAGCAGCTTGAGCGGGGCGATTTACGAGCAGTACTTC
>many|TRBV29-1|TRBD2|TRBJ2-7
CSVRLRTSGRSYEQYF
TGCAGCGTCCGCTTGAGGACTAGCGGGAGGTCCTACGAGCAGTACTTC
>.|TRBV3-1|.|TRBJ2-5
CASTTMETQYF
TGTGCCAGCACCACAATGGAGACCCAGTACTTC
>many|TRBV5-1|TRBD1|TRBJ1-2
CASSLEPGGWYGYTF
TGCGCCAGCAGCTTGGAACCAGGGGGCTGGTATGGCTACACCTTC
>.|TRBV27|.|TRBJ2-1
CASSSGGTVYNEQFF
TGTGCCAGCAGTTCTGGGGGCACCGTCTACAATGAGCAGTTCTTC
>many|TRBV29-1|.|TRBJ1-4
CSVPAWGFGEKLFF
TGCAGCGTTCCAGCATGGGGGTTTGGTGAAAAACTGTTTTTT
>few|TRBV3-1|TRBD1|TRBJ2-7
CASSQDLTGAHEQYF
TGTGCCAGCAGCCAAGATCTTACAGGGGCCCACGAGCAGTACTTC
>.|TRBV14|.|TRBJ1-3
CASSQSPWTSSGNTIYF
TGTGCCAGCAGCCAAAGTCCGTGGACAAGCTCTGGAAACACCATATATTTT
>many|TRBV4-1|.|TRBJ1-2
CASGPTGAVTLSSHGYTF
TGCGCCAGCGGGCCGACAGGCGCCGTAACCTTGTCCTCCCATGGCTACACCTTC
>.|TRBV2|TRBD2|TRBJ2-2
CASSRRLASNTGELFF
TGTGCCAGCAGTCGTAGACTAGCGTCGAACACCGGGGAGCTGTTTTTT
>many|TRBV5-6|.|TRBJ2-5
CASSLGSLVETQYF
TGTGCCAGCAGCCTAGGGTCCTTGGTCGAGACCCAGTACTTC
>.|TRBV29-1|.|TRBJ2-1
CSSSLTYNEQFF
TGCAGCTCGAGTCTTACCTACAATGAGCAGTTCTTC
>.|TRBV15|.|TRBJ1-1
CATSRTANTEAFF
TGTGCCACCAGCCGGACAGCGAACACTGAAGCTTTCTTT
>.|TRBV20-1|TRBD2|TRBJ2-1
CSARVSGRAFEQFF
TGCAGTGCTAGAGTTAGCGGGAGGGCCTTTGAGCAGTTCTTC
>few|TRBV9|TRBD2|TRBJ2-5
CASSETSVQETQYF
TGTGCCAGCAGCGAAACTAGCGTCCAAGAGACCCAGTACTTC
>.|TRBV28|.|TRBJ2-3
CASTPPRGNTDTQYF
TGTGCCAGCACCCCCCCCCGGGGGAACACAGATACGCAGTATTTT
>.|TRBV4-1|TRBD2|TRBJ2-3
CASSQDGTRTDTQYF
TGCGCCAGCAGCCAAGATGGGACTAGGACAGATACGCAGTATTTT
>.|TRBV20-1|.|TRBJ2-1
CSASHPTEQFF
TGCAGTGCTAGCCACCCGACAGAGCAGTTCTTC